This T cell receptor beta chain was identified during a study of blood T cell repertoires in COVID-19. Background on the study: Sites across the United States, Italy and Spain contributed samples from acute and convalescent COVID-19.

This CDR3 contains 16 residues. Germline values: CDR1 LNHDA, CDR2 SQIVND (reference sequence). Trimming removed 5 bases from V and 8 bases from J; junction bases left unmatched: 14. The authors' processing: The authors estimated nucleated cell counts from reference gene primer amplification. Some clones are missing from TCRdb's copy, which holds only in-frame ones; the method was immunoSEQ multiplex PCR. That table is the source of V, J and clone size, and D and trimming were worked out from the DNA. The repertoire has tens of thousands of clones, 88% of them found once; the top ten carry roughly 8.1%.

The source of this sequence is a woman between 70 and 85 years old with acute or convalescent COVID-19. Sequences were obtained from peripheral blood. The chain uses TRBV19 and TRBJ1-2; 10 nucleotides match TRBD1. The DNA of the CDR3 is TGTGCCAGTAGTCCGGGGACAGGGGCCTTCTTTTCCGGCTACACCTTC. Protein product: CASSPGTGAFFSGYTF.